The 8 T cell receptor beta chains presented below share a single source sample, sequenced in a study of blood T cell repertoires in COVID-19. TCRdb keeps only in-frame clones here, not all; method: immunoSEQ multiplex PCR. Of about 300,000 clones listed, 75% to 90% are singletons. The sequenced material came from PBMCs or T cells enriched from blood (not recorded which). The source is a man between 60 and 75 years old who had recovered from COVID-19.

The CDR3 spells CASSRQPDRDEQYF. The CDR3 region has the DNA TGCGCCAGCAGCCGACAGCCGGACAGGGACGAGCAGTACTTC. This chain links TRBV4-1 with TRBJ2-7; 8 bases match TRBD1. The CDR3 spans 14 residues. The germline CDR1 and CDR2 sequences are MGHRA and YSYEKL. J gave up 5 bases and V 4 bases, and 7 bases lay outside the gene matches.

The V call is TRBV25-1, the J call TRBJ1-2; D not resolved. This CDR3 comprises 16 residues. V lost 1 base and J lost 2, with 14 bases in between. Germline-derived CDR1 and CDR2 are MGHDK and SYGVNS. The CDR3 is CASSELGNTFNYGYTF. CDR3 DNA: TGTGCCAGCAGTGAATTGGGCAACACCTTCAACTATGGCTACACCTTC.

The chain joins TRBV7-9 to TRBJ1-5; maybe TRBD1 (6 bases). The germline V gene encodes CDR1 SEHNR and CDR2 FQNEAQ (reference sequence). V lost 4 bases to trimming and J lost 2 bases, with 15 bases between them. The CDR3 consists of 16 residues. This CDR3 is CASSSGRAGGNQPQHF. CDR3 in DNA: TGTGCCAGCAGCTCCGGACGGGCAGGGGGCAATCAGCCCCAGCATTTT. Based on the CDR3 plus reference TRBV7-9 and TRBJ1-5, the full variable domain is DTGVSQNPRHKITKRGQNVTFRCDPISEHNRLYWYRQTLGQGPEFLTYFQNEAQLEKSRLLSDRFSAERPKGSFSTLEIQRTEQGDSAMYLCASSSGRAGGNQPQHFGDGTRLSIL.

There are a few counts of this clone. The chain recombines TRBV7-2 with TRBJ1-2; no clear D gene. The CDR3 is 13 amino acids. CDR1 and CDR2 (germline): SGHTA, FQGNSA. Trimming removed 6 bases at V and 6 bases at J, with 14 bases between. The CDR3 sequence: CASSQVLGDGYTF. CDR3 sequence (DNA): TGTGCCAGCAGTCAAGTACTCGGAGATGGCTACACCTTC.

The rearrangement joins TRBV20-1 to TRBJ2-7; the D gene is possibly TRBD2 (5 bases). This CDR3 is 14 amino acids long. The ends were cut back, 3 bases at V and 4 bases at J, with 16 bases in the middle. Germline loops: CDR1 DFQATT, CDR2 SNEGSKA (reference sequence). CDR3 bases: TGCAGTGCTAGTCGGGAAAGTCGGAATTACGAGCAGTACTTC. Translation gives CSASRESRNYEQYF.

The rearrangement joins TRBV5-5 to TRBJ1-2; D gene ambiguous. CDR1 and CDR2 from the germline V gene are SGHKS and YYEKEE (reference sequence). The CDR3 consists of 13 residues. With 3 bases removed from V and 4 bases from J, the gap between germline ends came to 10 bases. The CDR3 protein is CASSSEFGYGYTF. In nucleotides, the CDR3 is TGTGCCAGCAGCTCCGAATTCGGCTATGGCTACACCTTC.

The chain has TRBV2 and TRBJ2-5; 10 bases map to TRBD2. CDR3 length equals 15 residues. V trimming: 7 bases; J trimming: 5 bases; junction bases outside the gene matches: 10. CDR1 is SNHLY, CDR2 FYNNEI, per germline. The CDR3 is CASTGLSGRVETQYF. The DNA of the CDR3 is TGTGCCAGCACCGGACTGAGCGGGAGGGTTGAGACCCAGTACTTC.

The rearrangement uses TRBV6-4 and TRBJ2-7; D is perhaps TRBD2 (6 bases). CDR3 length: 15 residues. Germline V lookup: CDR1 MRHNA, CDR2 SNTAGT. V shed 6 bases and J shed 3 bases, with 18 bases lying between them. CDR3: CASSPPGADYYEQYF. The CDR3 DNA is TGTGCCAGCAGCCCCCCCGGGGCGGACTACTACGAGCAGTACTTC.